This T cell receptor beta chain was captured by sequencing in a study of immune reconstitution after stem cell transplant in scleroderma. TCRdb recomputed calls from the RT-PCR reads with MiXCR, one row per CDR3 protein. The sample lists thousands of distinct CDR3 sequences; around 8.1% were seen once. This clonotype is medium-sized within its sample. Trimming left V 4 bases short and J 2 bases short, with 6 bases between. The CDR3 is made up of 12 amino acids. Germline V gives CDR1 SGHKS, CDR2 YYEKEE (reference sequence). This TCR was recovered from a female donor with systemic sclerosis. The specimen was taken before or after autologous hematopoietic stem cell transplantation (not recorded which). The chain couples TRBV5-5 to TRBJ1-2; D ambiguous. This chain's CDR3 is CASSPVNYGYTF. The CDR3 nucleotides read TGTGCCAGCAGCCCAGTGAACTATGGCTACACCTTC.